Below, 5 T cell receptor beta chains from the same sample are listed, as sequenced in a study of beta chain features in type 1 diabetes. Study-wide findings and caveats: Type 1 diabetes patients had TCRB CDR3s that were shorter (moderately but significantly so) in all four CD4+ subsets.

As every portion of the isolated RNA was reverse transcribed, the sequencing read expressed TCRB transcripts. TCRdb's copy holds only in-frame clones and misses some; the assay was immunoSEQ multiplex PCR. The data show about 260,000 clones, 24% seen once. The antigens of these receptors remain unknown. Sequencing was performed on naive CD4+ T cells from blood. The receptors here all came from a woman younger than 45 with type 1 diabetes.

The J gene is TRBJ2-2, the V gene TRBV6-4; no definite D call. The V gene's germline CDR1 is MRHNA and CDR2 SNTAGT. The CDR3 sequence is 14 residues long. Trimming cost V 4 bases and J 2 bases, with 8 bases left between them. The CDR3: CASSGEINTGELFF. The CDR3 nucleotides are TGTGCCAGCAGTGGAGAGATAAACACCGGGGAGCTGTTTTTT.

This clone was seen more than once but under ten times. This chain links TRBV19 with TRBJ2-1, with D perhaps matching TRBD2 (5 bases). In germline, CDR1 is LNHDA, CDR2 SQIVND (reference sequence). With 8 bases removed from V and 0 bases from J, the gap between germline ends came to 14 bases. This CDR3 is built from 15 residues. CDR3 nucleotides: TGTGCCAGTTGCACAGCGGCGAGCTCCTACAATGAGCAGTTCTTC. Translating it yields CASCTAASSYNEQFF.

The chain employs TRBV19 and TRBJ1-1, with a tentative D call TRBD1 (5 bases). The CDR3 covers 12 residues. Germline CDR1 is LNHDA and CDR2 is SQIVND (reference sequence). With 5 bases removed from V and 4 bases from J, the gap between germline ends came to 8 bases. CDR3 DNA: TGTGCCAGTAGTGGGGGGGGCACTGAAGCTTTCTTT. Its protein is CASSGGGTEAFF.

This clone was seen a handful of times. The gene calls are TRBV4-2 and TRBJ2-3, with 7 bases that match TRBD2. Germline V gene data show CDR1 as LGHNA and CDR2 as YNFKEQ. CDR3 length: 16 amino acids. V dropped 0 bases and J dropped 0; count of bases not matched to a gene: 3. The CDR3: CASSQDRGVSTDTQYF. The CDR3 bases are TGTGCCAGCAGCCAAGATCGGGGGGTTAGCACAGATACGCAGTATTTT.

In its sample, this clone was seen once. CDR3 loop: CASSLQGDPNTEAFF. The CDR3 DNA follows: TGTGCCAGCAGCTTACAGGGCGATCCGAACACTGAAGCTTTCTTT. The chain links TRBV11-2 to TRBJ1-1; the D gene is possibly TRBD1 (5 bases). The V end lost 2 bases, the J end lost 1 base, and 11 bases lay between the germline ends. The germline V gene encodes CDR1 SGHAT and CDR2 FQNNGV. The CDR3 length is 15 residues.